These 2 T cell receptor beta chains were sequenced from one sample in a study of tumor-infiltrating lymphocytes in primary liver carcinoma. Co-extracted RNA and DNA came from roughly 20-30 mg of unsorted bulk tissue. Constant-region priming of around 500 ng total RNA yielded TCR beta cDNA. Nested multiplex PCR, run for three rounds with slightly modified ARM-PCR, yielded TCR beta libraries. For approximately 9 cycles apiece, the opening two PCR rounds ran with TRBV1-TRBV30 forward primers and a C-beta reverse primer. TCRdb fed the multiplex PCR reads into MiXCR, producing one record per CDR3 protein. The table has roughly 120,000 distinct CDR3 sequences, around 64% seen once. Sequences were obtained from liver tumor tissue from sampling region 3. The subset is: tumor region T3, left-lateral pole. These receptors all stem from a woman aged 55-70 years with primary liver carcinoma and hepatitis B virus infection.

V and J are TRBV12-3 or TRBV12-4 and TRBJ2-5; 9 bases map to TRBD2. After removal of 8 bases from V and 1 base from J, the junction contained 14 bases not matched to a gene. This CDR3 has 17 amino acids. CDR3 region: CASCSARAGGAQETQYF. CDR3 in DNA: TGTGCCAGCTGTTCCGCCCGGGCGGGGGGGGCCCAAGAGACCCAGTACTTC.

Comments on this clonotype: One end of the junction does not line up with germline, which may come from a read error. The chain joins TRBV11-2 to TRBJ2-1; a weak D match, TRBD2 (5 bases). Germline assignment: CDR1 SGHAT and CDR2 FQNNGV. The CDR3 runs to 16 residues. The CDR3 spells CASSSDLTGGGDEQFF. The CDR3 bases are TGTGCCAGTAGCTCAGATCTGACGGGTGGAGGCGATGAGCAGTTCTTC.